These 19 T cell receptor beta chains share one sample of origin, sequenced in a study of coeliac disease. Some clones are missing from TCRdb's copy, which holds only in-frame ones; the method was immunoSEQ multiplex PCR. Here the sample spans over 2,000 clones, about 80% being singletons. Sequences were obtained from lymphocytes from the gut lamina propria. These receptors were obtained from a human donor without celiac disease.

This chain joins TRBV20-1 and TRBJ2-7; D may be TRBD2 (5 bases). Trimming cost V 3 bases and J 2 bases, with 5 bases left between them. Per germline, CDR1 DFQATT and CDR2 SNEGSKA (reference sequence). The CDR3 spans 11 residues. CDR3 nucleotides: TGCAGTGCTAGCGGGACCTACGAGCAGTACTTC. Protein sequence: CSASGTYEQYF.

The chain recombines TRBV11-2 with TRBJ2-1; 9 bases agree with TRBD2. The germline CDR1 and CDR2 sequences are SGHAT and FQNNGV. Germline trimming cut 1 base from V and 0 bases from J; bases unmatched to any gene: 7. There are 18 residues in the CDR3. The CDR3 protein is CASSLVSLAGTSYNEQFF. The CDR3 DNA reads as TGTGCCAGCAGCTTAGTTTCGCTAGCGGGGACCTCCTACAATGAGCAGTTCTTC.

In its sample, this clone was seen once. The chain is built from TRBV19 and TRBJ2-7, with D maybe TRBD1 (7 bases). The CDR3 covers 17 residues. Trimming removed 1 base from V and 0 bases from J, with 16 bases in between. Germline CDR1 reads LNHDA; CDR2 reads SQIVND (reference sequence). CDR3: CASSIVPGGTDSYEQYF. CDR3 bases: TGTGCCAGTAGTATAGTCCCAGGGGGGACTGACTCCTACGAGCAGTACTTC.

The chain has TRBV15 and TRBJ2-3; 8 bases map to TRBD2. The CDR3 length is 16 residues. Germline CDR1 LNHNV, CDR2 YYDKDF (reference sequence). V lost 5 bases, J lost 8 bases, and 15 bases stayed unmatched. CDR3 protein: CATSPQGERGIGTQYF. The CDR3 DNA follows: TGTGCCACCAGCCCCCAAGGAGAGCGGGGGATCGGTACGCAGTATTTT.

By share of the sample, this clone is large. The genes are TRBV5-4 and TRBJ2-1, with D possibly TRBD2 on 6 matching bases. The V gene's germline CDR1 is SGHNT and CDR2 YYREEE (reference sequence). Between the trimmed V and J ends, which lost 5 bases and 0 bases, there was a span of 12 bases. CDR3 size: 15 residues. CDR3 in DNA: TGTGCCAGCAGGCCGGGACTGCCCTCCTACAATGAGCAGTTCTTC. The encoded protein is CASRPGLPSYNEQFF. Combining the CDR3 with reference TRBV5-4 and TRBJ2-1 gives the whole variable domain ETGVTQSPTHLIKTRGQQVTLRCSSQSGHNTVSWYQQALGQGPQFIFQYYREEENGRGNFPPRFSGLQFPNYSSELNVNALELDDSALYLCASRPGLPSYNEQFFGPGTRLTVL.

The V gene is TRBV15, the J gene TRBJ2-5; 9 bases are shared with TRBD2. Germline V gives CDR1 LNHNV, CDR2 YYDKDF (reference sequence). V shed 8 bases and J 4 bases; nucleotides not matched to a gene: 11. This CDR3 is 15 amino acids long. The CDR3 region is CATAGSSGGGETQYF. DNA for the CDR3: TGTGCCACCGCAGGGAGTAGCGGGGGCGGAGAGACCCAGTACTTC.

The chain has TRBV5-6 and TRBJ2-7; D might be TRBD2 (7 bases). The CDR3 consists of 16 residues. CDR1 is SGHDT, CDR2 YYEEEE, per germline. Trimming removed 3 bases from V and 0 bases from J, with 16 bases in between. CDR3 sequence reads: CASSSEGGLSSYEQYF. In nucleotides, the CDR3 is TGTGCCAGCAGCTCGGAGGGGGGGCTTAGCTCCTACGAGCAGTACTTC.

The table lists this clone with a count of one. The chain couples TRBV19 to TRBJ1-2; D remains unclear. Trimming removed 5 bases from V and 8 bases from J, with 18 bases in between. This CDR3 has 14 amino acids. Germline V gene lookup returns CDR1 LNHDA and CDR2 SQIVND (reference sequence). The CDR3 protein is CASSAVLGIYGYTF. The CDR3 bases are TGTGCCAGTAGTGCCGTTTTGGGCATCTACGGCTACACCTTC.

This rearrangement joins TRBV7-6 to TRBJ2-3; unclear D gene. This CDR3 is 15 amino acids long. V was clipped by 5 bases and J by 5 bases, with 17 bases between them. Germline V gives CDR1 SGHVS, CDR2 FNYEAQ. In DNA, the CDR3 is TGTGCCAGCAGCCCCCGCCAAACGGTCGGAGATACGCAGTATTTT. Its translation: CASSPRQTVGDTQYF.

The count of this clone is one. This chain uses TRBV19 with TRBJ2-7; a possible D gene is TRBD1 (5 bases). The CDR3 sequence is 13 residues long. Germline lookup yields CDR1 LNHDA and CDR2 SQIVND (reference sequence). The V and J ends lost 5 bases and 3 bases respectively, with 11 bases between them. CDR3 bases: TGTGCCAGTAGTCTCGACAGCAACTACGAGCAGTACTTC. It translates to CASSLDSNYEQYF.

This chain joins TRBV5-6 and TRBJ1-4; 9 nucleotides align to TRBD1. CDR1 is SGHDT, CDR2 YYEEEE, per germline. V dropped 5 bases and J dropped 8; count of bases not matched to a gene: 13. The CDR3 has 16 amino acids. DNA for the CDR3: TGTGCCAGCAGGCTTTGGGTACAGGGGGCTAGAGAAAAACTGTTTTTT. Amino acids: CASRLWVQGAREKLFF. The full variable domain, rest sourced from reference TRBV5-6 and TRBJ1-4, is DAGVTQSPTHLIKTRGQQVTLRCSPKSGHDTVSWYQQALGQGPQFIFQYYEEEERQRGNFPDRFSGHQFPNYSSELNVNALLLGDSALYLCASRLWVQGAREKLFFGSGTQLSVL.

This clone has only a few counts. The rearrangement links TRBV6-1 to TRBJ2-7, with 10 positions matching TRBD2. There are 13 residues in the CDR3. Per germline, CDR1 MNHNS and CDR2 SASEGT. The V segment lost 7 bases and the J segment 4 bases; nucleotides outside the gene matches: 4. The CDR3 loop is CASTRLAGYEQYF. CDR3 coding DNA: TGTGCCAGCACCCGACTAGCGGGTTACGAGCAGTACTTC.

Written as DNA, the CDR3 is TGCGCCAGCAGCCCACAGGGGGCGCAGGGCGGGGAGCTGTTTTTT. This translates into CASSPQGAQGGELFF. This chain connects TRBV4-3 to TRBJ2-2; 9 bases map to TRBD1. The CDR3 is 15 residues long. Losses at the gene ends were 4 bases for V and 7 bases for J; bases not matched to a gene: 7. CDR1 is LGHNA and CDR2 is YSLEER in the germline V gene.

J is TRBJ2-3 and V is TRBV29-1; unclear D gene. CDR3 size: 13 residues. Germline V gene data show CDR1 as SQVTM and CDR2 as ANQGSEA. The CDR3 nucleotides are TGCAGTGGCGGCCTAGGCCCCACAGATACGCAGTATTTT. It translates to CSGGLGPTDTQYF.

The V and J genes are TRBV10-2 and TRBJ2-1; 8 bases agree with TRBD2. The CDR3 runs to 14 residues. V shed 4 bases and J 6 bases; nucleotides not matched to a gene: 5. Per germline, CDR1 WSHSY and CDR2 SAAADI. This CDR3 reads CASSVERESNEQFF. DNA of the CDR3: TGCGCCAGCAGTGTTGAGCGGGAGTCCAATGAGCAGTTCTTC.

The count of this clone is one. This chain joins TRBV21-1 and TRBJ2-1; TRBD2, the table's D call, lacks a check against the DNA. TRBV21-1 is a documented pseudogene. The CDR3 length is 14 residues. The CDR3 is CASSKGLPYNEQFF. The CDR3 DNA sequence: TGTGCCAGCAGCAAGGGACTACCCTACAATGAGCAGTTCTTC.

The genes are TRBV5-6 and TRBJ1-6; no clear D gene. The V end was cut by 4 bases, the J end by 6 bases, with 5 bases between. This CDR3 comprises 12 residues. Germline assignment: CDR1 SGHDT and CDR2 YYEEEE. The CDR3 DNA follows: TGTGCCAGCAGCCTCTTTAATTCACCCCTCCACTTT. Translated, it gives CASSLFNSPLHF.

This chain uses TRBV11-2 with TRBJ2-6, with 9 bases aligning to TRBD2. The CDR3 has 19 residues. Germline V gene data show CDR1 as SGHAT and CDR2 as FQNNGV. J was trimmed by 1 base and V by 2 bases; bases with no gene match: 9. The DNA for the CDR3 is TGTGCCAGCAGCTTAAGCGCGGCTAGCGGGGTTTCTGGGGCCAACGTCCTGACTTTC. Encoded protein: CASSLSAASGVSGANVLTF.

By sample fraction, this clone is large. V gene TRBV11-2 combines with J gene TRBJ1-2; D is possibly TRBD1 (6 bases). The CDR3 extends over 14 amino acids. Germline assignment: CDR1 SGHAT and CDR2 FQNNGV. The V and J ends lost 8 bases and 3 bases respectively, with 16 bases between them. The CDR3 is CASLGPGGDYGYTF. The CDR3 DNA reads TGTGCCAGCCTTGGGCCGGGGGGCGACTATGGCTACACCTTC.